This TCR beta chain was profiled in a study of blood T cell repertoires in COVID-19. This CDR3 contains 14 residues. V gave up 4 bases and J gave up 4 bases; unmatched junction bases: 4. Germline CDR1 reads SGHRS; CDR2 reads YFSETQ. This clone came up a few times. This CDR3 is also generated by other DNA sequences in the sample. In the authors' workflow: By means of reference gene primer amplification, nucleated cell counts were estimated. Sequenced by immunoSEQ multiplex PCR; TCRdb stores in-frame clones only, minus some. Clone size and V and J calls were adopted from that table, with D and trimming inferred from the DNA. The sample carries more than 250,000 clones, 83% recorded once.

Sequences were obtained from peripheral blood. This sequence originates from a woman aged 45-60 years with acute or convalescent COVID-19. This chain joins TRBV5-1 and TRBJ2-7, with 11 bases matching TRBD2. The CDR3 nucleotides read TGCGCCAGCAGCCCCGGGACTAGCGGTTACGAGCAGTACTTC. Its protein product is CASSPGTSGYEQYF. The entire variable domain, with the rest obtained from reference TRBV5-1 and TRBJ2-7, is as follows: KAGVTQTPRYLIKTRGQQVTLSCSPISGHRSVSWYQQTPGQGLQFLFEYFSETQRNKGNFPGRFSGRQFSNSRSEMNVSTLELGDSALYLCASSPGTSGYEQYFGPGTRLTVT.